Listed below are T cell receptor beta chains from one sample, sequenced in a study of T cell responses to AZD1222 COVID-19 vaccine. TCRdb's table, derived via immunoSEQ multiplex PCR, lists solely in-frame clones and lacks some. This table has approximately 77,000 clones, approximately 85% appearing once. The starting material was peripheral blood, obtained 28 days after the second AZD1222 dose. The receptors derive from an adult who received the AZD1222 COVID-19 vaccine. The CDR3 runs from the conserved cysteine through the conserved F or W. A D gene is named only where the DNA matches it firmly. Size is stated for part of the rows, as once, few or many counts, or as a class when the clone is expanded.

clone size	D gene	V gene	J gene	CDR3 protein	CDR3 DNA
once	NA	TRBV7-3	TRBJ2-2	CASSRDDGELFF	TGTGCCAGCAGCCGGGACGACGGGGAGCTGTTTTTT
NA	NA	TRBV14	TRBJ1-2	CASSRGIGEPYGYTF	TGTGCCAGCAGCAGAGGAATCGGGGAGCCCTATGGCTACACCTTC
NA	NA	TRBV5-1	TRBJ1-4	CASSRATTNEKLFF	TGCGCCAGCAGCAGGGCCACAACTAATGAAAAACTGTTTTTT
few	TRBD2	TRBV28	TRBJ2-5	CASRAGLDQETQYF	TGTGCCAGCAGAGCCGGACTAGACCAAGAGACCCAGTACTTC
once	TRBD1	TRBV19	TRBJ2-2	CATSKKQGQNTGELFF	TGTGCCACCTCAAAGAAACAGGGGCAGAACACCGGGGAGCTGTTTTTT
NA	NA	TRBV6-5	TRBJ1-1	CASRTGRTEAFF	TGTGCCAGCAGAACAGGGAGGACTGAAGCTTTCTTT
NA	NA	TRBV10-3	TRBJ1-1	CATRDTAEAFF	TGTGCCACCAGGGACACGGCGGAAGCTTTCTTT
NA	NA	TRBV15	TRBJ1-4	CATSRDRTVVELFF	TGTGCCACCAGCAGAGACCGGACAGTCGTTGAACTGTTTTTT
NA	TRBD1	TRBV30	TRBJ1-3	CAWMDRGYENTIYF	TGTGCCTGGATGGACAGGGGGTACGAAAACACCATATATTTT
few	TRBD2	TRBV6-5	TRBJ2-2	CASSPSGNTGELFF	TGTGCCAGCAGTCCTAGCGGGAACACCGGGGAGCTGTTTTTT